This T cell receptor (beta chain) came from a study of blood T cell repertoires in COVID-19. Deletions cut 0 bases from V and 1 base from J, with 18 bases between. This CDR3 region has 17 residues. CDR1 and CDR2 (germline): GTSNPN, SVGIG (reference sequence). The table came from immunoSEQ multiplex PCR; TCRdb's copy has only in-frame clones and leaves some out. The sample includes approximately 76,000 clones, approximately 89% seen only once; the top ten take 7.5% to 9%. The chain uses TRBV30 and TRBJ1-1, with D perhaps TRBD1 (6 bases). The sample was peripheral blood. The TCR was taken from a human donor in a cohort sampled during active COVID-19. Here the CDR3 DNA reads TGTGCCTGGAGTGTACTTACTCGGGACATAACGAACACTGAAGCTTTCTTT. It encodes CAWSVLTRDITNTEAFF.